This T cell receptor (beta chain) came from a study of shared clonotypes between healthy human individuals. Findings and caveats of the study: Clonotypes shared by all four sorted-subset donors had higher generation probabilities than non-shared clonotypes.

The authors loaded 200 ng DNA, approximately 30,000 T cell genomes, into sorted-subset replicate PCRs. The table came from immunoSEQ multiplex PCR; TCRdb's copy has only in-frame clones and leaves some out. Of some 2,500,000 clones listed, 93% are singletons. A split of CD4+ cells into CD45RA+ naive and CD45RA-negative memory subsets was performed. This CDR3 has 15 residues. Trimming removed 1 base at V and 2 bases at J, with 11 bases between. CDR1 is LNHNV, CDR2 YYDKDF, per germline (reference sequence). Only one count was recorded for this clone. Its antigen is currently unknown. The material sequenced was naive CD4+ T cells from PBMCs. The subset was: CD45RA+ positively selected. The chain carries TRBV15 and TRBJ1-2; D remains unclear. The clonotype originates from a man between 18 and 35 years old in good health. Some clones in this sample may be carry-over from other donors' samples. This CDR3 is CATSRGSTVNYGYTF. As DNA, the CDR3 is TGTGCCACCAGCAGAGGCTCCACAGTAAACTATGGCTACACCTTC.